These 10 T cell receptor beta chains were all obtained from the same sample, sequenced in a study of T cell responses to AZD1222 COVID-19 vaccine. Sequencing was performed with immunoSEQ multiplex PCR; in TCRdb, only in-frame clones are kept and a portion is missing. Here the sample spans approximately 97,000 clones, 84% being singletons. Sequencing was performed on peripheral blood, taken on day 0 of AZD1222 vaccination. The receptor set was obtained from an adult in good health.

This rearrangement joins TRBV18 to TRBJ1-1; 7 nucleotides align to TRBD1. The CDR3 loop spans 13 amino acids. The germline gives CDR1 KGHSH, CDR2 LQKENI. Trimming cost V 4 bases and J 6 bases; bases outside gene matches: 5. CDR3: CASSHAGQAEAFF. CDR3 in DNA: TGTGCCAGCTCACATGCCGGACAGGCTGAAGCTTTCTTT.

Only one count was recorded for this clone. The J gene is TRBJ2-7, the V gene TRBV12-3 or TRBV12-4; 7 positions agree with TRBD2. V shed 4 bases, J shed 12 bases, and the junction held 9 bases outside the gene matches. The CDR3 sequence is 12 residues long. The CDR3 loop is CASSSREGRRYF. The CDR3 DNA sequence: TGTGCCAGCAGTTCAAGGGAGGGGAGACGGTACTTC.

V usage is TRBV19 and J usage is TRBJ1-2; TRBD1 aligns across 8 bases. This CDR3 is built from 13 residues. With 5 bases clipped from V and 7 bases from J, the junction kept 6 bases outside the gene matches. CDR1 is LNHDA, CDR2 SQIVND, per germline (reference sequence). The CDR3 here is CASSEGRGLGYTF. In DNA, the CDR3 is TGTGCCAGTAGTGAGGGCAGGGGGCTTGGCTACACCTTC.

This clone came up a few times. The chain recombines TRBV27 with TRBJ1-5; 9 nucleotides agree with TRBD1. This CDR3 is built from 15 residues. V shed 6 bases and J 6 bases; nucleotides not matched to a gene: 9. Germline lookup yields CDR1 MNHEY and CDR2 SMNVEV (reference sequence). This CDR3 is CASSPGQGRGQPQHF. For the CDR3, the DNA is TGTGCCAGCAGCCCGGGACAGGGAAGGGGTCAGCCCCAGCATTTT.

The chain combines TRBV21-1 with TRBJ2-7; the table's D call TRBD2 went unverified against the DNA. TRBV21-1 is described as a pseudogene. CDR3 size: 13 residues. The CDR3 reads CATTSPGTYEQYV. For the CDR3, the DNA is TGTGCCACCACGAGCCCGGGGACCTACGAGCAGTACGTC.

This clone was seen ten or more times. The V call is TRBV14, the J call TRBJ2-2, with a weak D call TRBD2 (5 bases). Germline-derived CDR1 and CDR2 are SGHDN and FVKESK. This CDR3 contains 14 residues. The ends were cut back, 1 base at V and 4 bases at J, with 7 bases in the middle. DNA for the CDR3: TGTGCCAGCAGCCAAGGGCGGGCCACCGGGGAGCTGTTTTTT. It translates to CASSQGRATGELFF.

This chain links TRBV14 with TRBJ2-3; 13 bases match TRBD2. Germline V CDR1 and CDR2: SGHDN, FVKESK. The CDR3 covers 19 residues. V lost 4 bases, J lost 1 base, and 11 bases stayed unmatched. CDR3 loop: CASSPFRTSGSLGTDTQYF. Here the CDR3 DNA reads TGTGCCAGCAGCCCCTTTCGGACTAGCGGGAGCCTGGGCACAGATACGCAGTATTTT.

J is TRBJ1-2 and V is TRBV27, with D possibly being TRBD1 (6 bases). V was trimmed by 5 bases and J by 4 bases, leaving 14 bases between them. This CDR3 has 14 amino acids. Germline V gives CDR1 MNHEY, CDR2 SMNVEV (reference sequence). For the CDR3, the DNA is TGTGCCAGCAGTCCCCAGGGGATAGGCTATGGCTACACCTTC. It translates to CASSPQGIGYGYTF.

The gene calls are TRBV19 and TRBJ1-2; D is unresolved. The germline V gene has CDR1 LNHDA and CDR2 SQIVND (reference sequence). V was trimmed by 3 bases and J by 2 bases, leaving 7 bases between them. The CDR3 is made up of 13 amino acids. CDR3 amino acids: CASSIDKNYGYTF. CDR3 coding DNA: TGTGCCAGTAGTATCGACAAGAACTATGGCTACACCTTC.

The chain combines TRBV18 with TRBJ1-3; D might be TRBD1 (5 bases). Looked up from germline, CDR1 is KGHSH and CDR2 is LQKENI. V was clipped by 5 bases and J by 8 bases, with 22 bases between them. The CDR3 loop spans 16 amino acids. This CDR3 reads CASSSFKPGYCDTIYF. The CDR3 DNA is TGTGCCAGCTCATCATTCAAGCCAGGGTATTGTGACACCATATATTTT.